The 13 T cell receptor beta chains reported below all come from one sample, sequenced in a study of blood T cell repertoires in COVID-19. Generated by immunoSEQ multiplex PCR, the TCRdb table keeps only in-frame clones and is missing some. The sample lists about 59,000 clones; around 81% were seen once. Input material: peripheral blood. These receptors were obtained from a woman aged 80 or older with active or convalescent COVID-19.

This clone was recorded only once. This chain joins TRBV7-2 and TRBJ2-6, with 7 bases lining up with TRBD2. CDR1 is SGHTA and CDR2 is FQGNSA in the germline V gene. Trimming removed 5 bases from V and 1 base from J; junction bases left unmatched: 11. The CDR3 spans 18 residues. The CDR3 spells CASSPRGRASSGANVLTF. In DNA form, the CDR3 reads TGTGCCAGCAGCCCTAGAGGGAGGGCCTCTTCTGGGGCCAACGTCCTGACTTTC.

The rearrangement uses TRBV2 and TRBJ2-2, with TRBD1 identical over 11 bases. Looked up from germline, CDR1 is SNHLY and CDR2 is FYNNEI. Germline trimming cut 7 bases from V and 4 bases from J; bases unmatched to any gene: 2. The CDR3 has 14 amino acids. The CDR3 here is CASKGQGGTGELFF. The CDR3 DNA reads as TGTGCCAGCAAGGGACAGGGGGGCACCGGGGAGCTGTTTTTT.

This clone showed up just a few times. The chain uses TRBV6-2 or TRBV6-3 and TRBJ2-5; 10 nucleotides agree with TRBD2. With 5 bases clipped from V and 4 bases from J, the junction kept 7 bases outside the gene matches. The CDR3 loop spans 15 amino acids. Germline V gives CDR1 MNHEY, CDR2 SVGEGT. CDR3 nucleotide sequence: TGTGCCAGCAGTAGGTCCAGCGGGGGGGGAGAGACCCAGTACTTC. Translation: CASSRSSGGGETQYF.

The chain employs TRBV28 and TRBJ1-2; D gene uncertain. Germline CDR1 is MDHEN and CDR2 is SYDVKM. V was pared by 4 bases and J by 5 bases, with 8 bases between. This CDR3 comprises 12 residues. CDR3 DNA sequence: TGTGCCAGCAGTTCCCGTAGTTATGGCTACACCTTC. This encodes CASSSRSYGYTF.

The chain combines TRBV7-8 with TRBJ1-5; 9 nucleotides agree with TRBD1. The CDR3 has 14 residues. With 5 bases clipped from V and 11 bases from J, the junction kept 10 bases outside the gene matches. From germline, CDR1 is SGHVS and CDR2 FQNEAQ. CDR3 DNA sequence: TGTGCCAGCAGCCGGGACAGGGCCCAGGAGGCCCAGCATTTT. As protein: CASSRDRAQEAQHF.

The rearrangement uses TRBV6-5 and TRBJ2-7, with TRBD1 matching over 9 bases. The CDR3 consists of 15 residues. The germline V gene encodes CDR1 MNHEY and CDR2 SVGAGI. Trimming cost V 8 bases and J 3 bases; bases outside gene matches: 11. In DNA form, the CDR3 reads TGTGCCAGCTTATGGCCACGGACAGGGGACTACGAGCAGTACTTC. It specifies CASLWPRTGDYEQYF.

This clone was observed once. This sequence joins TRBV5-1 and TRBJ2-7; TRBD1 aligns across 9 bases. Germline CDR1 reads SGHRS; CDR2 reads YFSETQ. Trimming at V came to 0 bases and at J to 4 bases, leaving 2 bases not matched to a gene. This CDR3 has 14 amino acids. CDR3 in amino acids: CASSLDRGQYEQYF. CDR3 DNA sequence: TGCGCCAGCAGCTTGGACAGGGGGCAATACGAGCAGTACTTC.

This chain uses TRBV19 with TRBJ1-1; no reliable D call. Trimming left V 1 base short and J 1 base short, with 7 bases between. The CDR3 totals 14 residues. Germline values: CDR1 LNHDA, CDR2 SQIVND (reference sequence). CDR3 protein: CASSIGRENTEAFF. In DNA form, the CDR3 reads TGTGCCAGTAGTATAGGGAGGGAGAACACTGAAGCTTTCTTT.

The rearrangement links TRBV6-5 to TRBJ1-5; no clear D gene. Germline V lookup: CDR1 MNHEY, CDR2 SVGAGI. The CDR3 totals 13 residues. V lost 7 bases and J 11 bases, leaving 18 bases between the germline ends. CDR3 in amino acids: CASKRTALQAQHF. Written as DNA, the CDR3 is TGTGCCAGCAAGCGGACCGCCTTGCAAGCCCAGCATTTT.

Only one count was recorded for this clone. The chain joins TRBV4-1 to TRBJ1-4, with D uncertain. The CDR3 length is 15 residues. Trimming took off 4 bases at V and 7 bases at J, with 16 bases between the two ends. Germline values: CDR1 MGHRA, CDR2 YSYEKL. CDR3 sequence reads: CASSREEAGGEKLFF. CDR3 bases: TGCGCCAGCAGCCGAGAGGAGGCAGGAGGTGAAAAACTGTTTTTT.

CDR3 sequence: CASSLADRARSYNEQFF. DNA for the CDR3: TGTGCCAGCAGCTTAGCCGACAGGGCAAGGTCCTACAATGAGCAGTTCTTC. The chain links TRBV7-2 to TRBJ2-1; 7 bases are shared with TRBD1. Looked up from germline, CDR1 is SGHTA and CDR2 is FQGNSA. V trimming: 0 bases; J trimming: 1 base; junction bases outside the gene matches: 6. The CDR3 has 17 amino acids.

This chain links TRBV25-1 with TRBJ2-1; a possible D gene is TRBD2 (6 bases). The V end lost 4 bases, the J end lost 5 bases, and 18 bases lay between the germline ends. Germline V gives CDR1 MGHDK, CDR2 SYGVNS. The CDR3 has 16 residues. CDR3 in amino acids: CASSVLTGGANNEQFF. The DNA of the CDR3 is TGTGCCAGCAGTGTATTAACTGGCGGGGCGAACAATGAGCAGTTCTTC.

The gene calls are TRBV28 and TRBJ1-1, with a possible D match to TRBD1 (6 bases). Germline CDR1 reads MDHEN; CDR2 reads SYDVKM. Trimming removed 8 bases at V and 0 bases at J, with 19 bases between. The CDR3 sequence is 16 residues long. Here the CDR3 DNA reads TGTGCCAGCGCTACCTCAGGGGCTGGTATGAACACTGAAGCTTTCTTT. This encodes CASATSGAGMNTEAFF.